This section outlines one T cell receptor beta chain sequence together with its context. Other DNA sequences within the sample encode an identical CDR3. The CDR3 loop spans 11 amino acids. Germline V lookup: CDR1 LNHNV, CDR2 YYDKDF (reference sequence). Trimming pared 4 bases from V and 4 bases from J, leaving 2 bases between. The entry originates in a study of T cell changes during pregnancy in multiple sclerosis. Sequenced by immunoSEQ multiplex PCR; TCRdb stores in-frame clones only, minus some. Here the sample spans fewer than 75,000 clones, approximately 90% being singletons. The sample consisted of peripheral blood, taken after pregnancy. The V call is TRBV15, the J call TRBJ2-1, with D unresolved. The receptor was derived from a female donor in good health, enrolled as a control in a pregnancy study. CDR3: CATSTYNEQFF. DNA for the CDR3: TGTGCCACCAGCACGTACAATGAGCAGTTCTTC.